This T cell receptor beta chain was retrieved from a study of regulatory T cells in long-lasting Graves disease. Through Arm-PCR of CDR3 regions and iRepertoire HTBI primers, TCR beta libraries were built. Source study methods: The samples included approximately 60 TRBV and under 15 TRBJ segments. TCRdb analysed the multiplex PCR reads with MiXCR anew, one entry per CDR3 protein. It is TCRdb's table, rather than the study itself, that gives the V and J calls and clone size. The table includes under 700,000 distinct CDR3 sequences, approximately 16% detected once. Time point specified: newly diagnosed GD, antithyroid drugs for less than 3 months. PBMC-extracted RNA yielded the TCR library. Graves' disease diagnosis was established per American Thyroid Association guidelines. V gave up 4 bases and J gave up 6 bases, with 19 bases separating them. CDR3 length: 16 amino acids. Germline CDR1 is KGHSH and CDR2 is LQKENI.

This clonotype has at least ten counts. These data were likewise used in another study, on T cells in Graves' hyperthyroidism and ophthalmopathy. As that study records: First-round RT-PCR targeting the TCR CDR3 was performed with the HTBI primer set.

The chain combines TRBV18 with TRBJ1-3, with a possible D match to TRBD1 (6 bases). The sequence was obtained from a middle-aged woman with Graves disease. This material consisted of peripheral blood mononuclear cells (PBMCs), taken at new diagnosis, from a patient treated with antithyroid drugs. This chain's CDR3 is CASSLTGNPGENTIYF. CDR3 sequence (DNA): TGTGCCAGCTCACTCACTGGAAACCCAGGGGAAAACACCATATATTTT.